This entry lists 20 T cell receptor beta chains sequenced from one sample in a study of T cells in Graves' hyperthyroidism and ophthalmopathy (dated by TCRdb to the late 2010s). Libraries were built with multiplex PCR. Sequencing instrument: Illumina HiSeq 2000. TCR beta CDR3 regions were amplified from RNA transcripts. The TCR CDR3 was subjected to a first round of RT-PCR using the HTBI primer set and the Qiagen OneStep RT-PCR kit. TCRdb trimmed public reads at Q25 via fastp, called clones via MiXCR and kept in-frame beta chains. Under each unique CDR3 protein, matching rows form one entry showing the most common genes and DNA. This sample holds approximately 710,000 distinct CDR3 sequences; approximately 15% were observed only once. The biggest ten clones account for around 16% of the sample. Sequencing was performed on blood. The receptors shown here come from a man aged 50-59 years with Graves' hyperthyroidism.

This chain connects TRBV12-3 or TRBV12-4 to TRBJ1-2; tentatively, D is TRBD1 (5 bases). V shed 3 bases and J shed 4 bases, with 12 bases lying between them. The CDR3 sequence is 14 residues long. The DNA for the CDR3 is TGTGCCAGCAGTTTCCCGGGACGAGTCTATGGCTACACCTTC. Translating it yields CASSFPGRVYGYTF.

This clonotype has ten or more counts. The chain couples TRBV28 to TRBJ2-1; D is unclear. Germline lookup yields CDR1 MDHEN and CDR2 SYDVKM. V was cut by 2 bases and J by 3 bases, with 11 bases left in between. The CDR3 runs to 15 residues. CDR3 DNA: TGTGCCAGCAGTTTAGGGCTAGACAACTACAATGAGCAGTTCTTC. Its translation: CASSLGLDNYNEQFF.

This clonotype was seen many times. The V call is TRBV11-2, the J call TRBJ2-7; TRBD1 might be the D (7 bases). CDR1 and CDR2 from the germline V gene are SGHAT and FQNNGV. With 5 bases removed from V and 4 bases from J, the gap between germline ends came to 15 bases. The CDR3 sequence is 14 residues long. CDR3 DNA sequence: TGTGCCAGCAGCCCTGCGGGACAGCCTTACGAGCAGTACTTC. Translation: CASSPAGQPYEQYF.

This clonotype has just a few counts. The chain carries TRBV18 and TRBJ1-1; maybe TRBD1 (5 bases). V lost 3 bases, J lost 4 bases, and 18 bases lay in between. The CDR3 contains 16 residues. Germline V lookup: CDR1 KGHSH, CDR2 LQKENI. The CDR3 reads CASSPSGTALGTEAFF. As DNA, the CDR3 is TGTGCCAGCTCACCTTCCGGGACGGCTCTCGGCACTGAAGCTTTCTTT.

V usage is TRBV28 and J usage is TRBJ2-1; D is tentatively TRBD1 or TRBD2 (6 bases each). CDR3 length equals 13 residues. The germline V gene has CDR1 MDHEN and CDR2 SYDVKM. V was trimmed by 11 bases and J by 7 bases, leaving 18 bases between them. In nucleotides, the CDR3 is TGTGCCGCATCGGAGGGGGTGAGGAATGAGCAGTTCTTC. Protein product: CAASEGVRNEQFF.

This chain links TRBV20-1 with TRBJ1-2; D call uncertain. The CDR3 consists of 12 residues. Germline-derived CDR1 and CDR2 are DFQATT and SNEGSKA (reference sequence). Trimming removed 1 base at V and 2 bases at J, with 5 bases between. This CDR3 is CSARGGNYGYTF. The CDR3 DNA reads as TGCAGTGCTAGAGGAGGAAACTATGGCTACACCTTC.

V usage is TRBV24-1 and J usage is TRBJ1-2, with D possibly being TRBD1 (5 bases). Germline CDR1 KGHDR, CDR2 SFDVKD. V was trimmed by 8 bases and J by 7 bases, leaving 16 bases between them. The CDR3 consists of 13 residues. CDR3 in DNA: TGTGCCACCATCCGGGACCGGGGGGGTGGCTACACCTTC. Its translation: CATIRDRGGGYTF.

This clonotype was observed many times. This chain connects TRBV2 to TRBJ1-2; 8 bases fit TRBD1. Germline V gives CDR1 SNHLY, CDR2 FYNNEI. This CDR3 contains 15 residues. The ends lost 6 bases at V and 7 bases at J; junction bases unmatched: 13. The CDR3 protein is CASRPGRQGLSGYTF. CDR3 DNA: TGTGCCAGCAGACCTGGGAGACAGGGGCTCTCTGGCTACACCTTC.

The table lists this clonotype with many counts. This rearrangement joins TRBV30 to TRBJ1-2; D remains unclear. Looked up from germline, CDR1 is GTSNPN and CDR2 is SVGIG (reference sequence). The CDR3 totals 13 residues. V lost 2 bases and J lost 4, with 11 bases in between. This CDR3 is CAWSLVGVYGYTF. DNA for the CDR3: TGTGCCTGGAGTCTGGTTGGGGTCTATGGCTACACCTTC.

This clonotype was seen a handful of times. The V gene is TRBV9, the J gene TRBJ1-6; D remains unclear. V was cut by 0 bases and J by 9 bases, with 4 bases left in between. This CDR3 comprises 12 residues. Germline CDR1 is SGDLS and CDR2 is YYNGEE. The CDR3 loop reads CASSVGFSPLHF. The DNA of the CDR3 is TGTGCCAGCAGCGTAGGGTTTTCACCCCTCCACTTT.

This clonotype was detected many times. The chain employs TRBV10-3 and TRBJ1-5; D is unresolved. The germline CDR1 and CDR2 sequences are ENHRY and SYGVKD. Trimming left V 2 bases short and J 2 bases short, with 10 bases between. The CDR3 totals 15 residues. CDR3 loop: CAISEGGSRNQPQHF. CDR3 bases: TGTGCCATCAGTGAGGGAGGGTCTCGCAATCAGCCCCAGCATTTT.

This clonotype was counted ten times or more. The rearrangement uses TRBV2 and TRBJ1-1; D call uncertain. The V gene's germline CDR1 is SNHLY and CDR2 FYNNEI. V lost 5 bases and J 1 base, leaving 8 bases between the germline ends. CDR3 length: 13 amino acids. The CDR3 DNA follows: TGTGCCAGCAGTTGGTGGGGGAACACTGAAGCTTTCTTT. This translates into CASSWWGNTEAFF.

The V gene is TRBV20-1, the J gene TRBJ1-3; no definite D call. This CDR3 is built from 13 residues. Germline lookup yields CDR1 DFQATT and CDR2 SNEGSKA (reference sequence). V gave up 3 bases and J gave up 6 bases, with 12 bases separating them. CDR3 coding DNA: TGCAGTGCTAGGGCAGTCGCCCTAAACACCATATATTTT. Translating it yields CSARAVALNTIYF.

This clonotype was observed at least ten times. J is TRBJ2-5 and V is TRBV12-5, with 8 bases fitting TRBD1. The length of the CDR3 is 16 residues. Germline trimming cut 0 bases from V and 4 bases from J; bases unmatched to any gene: 7. The germline CDR1 and CDR2 sequences are LGHNT and FRNRAP. The CDR3 here is CASGLVGQGFAETQYF. In nucleotides, the CDR3 is TGTGCTAGTGGTTTGGTCGGACAGGGTTTTGCAGAGACCCAGTACTTC.

This clonotype was seen ten or more times. V is TRBV27 and J is TRBJ1-2; 10 nucleotides align to TRBD1. V lost 8 bases and J lost 8; bases outside the gene matches: 17. CDR1 MNHEY and CDR2 SMNVEV come from the germline V gene (reference sequence). This CDR3 comprises 16 residues. The CDR3 region has the DNA TGTGCCAGCGGGACCGTCCGGGACAGGGGAGGAGAAGGCTACACCTTC. Translating gives CASGTVRDRGGEGYTF.

The gene calls are TRBV6-5 and TRBJ2-7, with 9 bases fitting TRBD2. CDR1 is MNHEY, CDR2 SVGAGI, per germline. This CDR3 spans 15 amino acids. Trimming removed 2 bases from V and 0 bases from J; junction bases left unmatched: 2. The CDR3 protein is CASSYGSGSSYEQYF. The CDR3 DNA is TGTGCCAGCAGTTACGGTAGCGGGAGCTCCTACGAGCAGTACTTC.

The V gene is TRBV5-1, the J gene TRBJ2-1; TRBD2 agrees at 10 bases. Germline lookup yields CDR1 SGHRS and CDR2 YFSETQ. After removal of 4 bases from V and 4 bases from J, the junction contained 8 bases not matched to a gene. The CDR3 length is 16 residues. Here the CDR3 DNA reads TGCGCCAGCAGCCGTGCCGGGACTAGCGTATACAATGAGCAGTTCTTC. Amino acid sequence: CASSRAGTSVYNEQFF.

This clonotype turned up a few times. This rearrangement joins TRBV5-1 to TRBJ2-2; 9 bases fit TRBD2. The V segment lost 0 bases and the J segment 5 bases; nucleotides outside the gene matches: 5. Germline lookup yields CDR1 SGHRS and CDR2 YFSETQ. The CDR3 runs to 16 residues. The CDR3 nucleotides are TGCGCCAGCAGCTTGGTTAGCGGGAGCCGAACCGGGGAGCTGTTTTTT. The encoded protein is CASSLVSGSRTGELFF.

This clonotype was seen many times. The V call is TRBV27, the J call TRBJ2-3, with 9 bases fitting TRBD2. The CDR3 covers 16 residues. Germline CDR1 MNHEY, CDR2 SMNVEV (reference sequence). Trimming took 5 bases from V and 0 from J; bases not matched to a gene: 6. In DNA, the CDR3 is TGTGCCAGCAGTCTCCGACTAGCGGCTAGCACAGATACGCAGTATTTT. The encoded protein is CASSLRLAASTDTQYF.

This sequence joins TRBV5-1 and TRBJ2-5; unclear D gene. V gave up 0 bases and J gave up 4 bases, with 10 bases separating them. CDR3 length: 14 amino acids. Germline CDR1 reads SGHRS; CDR2 reads YFSETQ. CDR3 sequence: CASSLGVIGETQYF. The CDR3 nucleotides are TGCGCCAGCAGCTTGGGGGTGATAGGAGAGACCCAGTACTTC.